This TCR beta chain is drawn from a study of metastatic and nonmetastatic thyroid tumors. Looking at the study overall: Repertoire comparison spanned blood and tumor or nodule tissue of malignant and benign thyroid patients. Study results and caveats: It was reported that TCR beta diversity was significantly higher in malignant thyroid tumors than benign nodules, in blood and tumor.

Before thyroid surgery, none of the patients had received any treatment. CDR3 length: 18 residues. Germline CDR1 SGHNT, CDR2 YYREEE (reference sequence). V shed 6 bases and J 5 bases; nucleotides not matched to a gene: 16. As processed by the authors: CDR3 was compared across clinicopathological groups, and the resulting differences were used to build a distant-metastasis classifier for papillary thyroid cancer. Using MiXCR, TCRdb re-called clones from the PCR reads. The V and J calls follow TCRdb's processing rather than the paper's. The table lists about 85,000 clones, approximately 9% of them singletons, with under 9% in the top ten. As for this clone: Its antigen remains unidentified.

V gene TRBV5-4 combines with J gene TRBJ2-5; TRBD2 matches at 13 bases. The sequence came from a female donor with papillary thyroid cancer or a benign thyroid nodule (not recorded which). Some clones in this sample may be carry-over from other donors' samples. The source material was blood. The CDR3 here is CASTLGAGLAGKRETQYF. In DNA form, the CDR3 reads TGTGCCAGCACCCTGGGGGCGGGACTAGCGGGGAAGAGGGAGACCCAGTACTTC.